This record looks at one T cell receptor (beta chain) sequence and its context. Clones were sequenced by immunoSEQ multiplex PCR, and TCRdb holds only the in-frame ones, with some missing. The sample shows 150,000 or so clones, 80% to 95% of them seen only once. The sample is drawn from a study of T cell responses to AZD1222 COVID-19 vaccine. The CDR3 spans 13 residues. Germline loops: CDR1 LGHDT, CDR2 YNNKEL (reference sequence). V dropped 1 base and J dropped 2 bases, with 6 bases sitting between them. The clonotype comes from an adult who received the AZD1222 COVID-19 vaccine. This chain links TRBV3-1 (or the pseudogene TRBV3-2) with TRBJ2-7; D gene ambiguous. The sample in question was peripheral blood, obtained 28 days after the second AZD1222 dose. The CDR3 reads CASSQGQAYEQYF. The CDR3 DNA reads TGTGCCAGCAGCCAAGGGCAGGCCTACGAGCAGTACTTC.